This paragraph covers one T cell receptor beta chain sequence. Its target is unknown. This sample stems from a study of OX40 agonist ivuxolimab in advanced cancers. Study-wide results and caveats: Among T cells, CD8+ cells averaged more expanded clones than CD4+ cells.

Germline V CDR1 and CDR2: MGHRA, YSYEKL. V was cut by 0 bases and J by 4 bases, with 7 bases left in between. The CDR3 spans 14 residues. Profiling relied on immunoSEQ multiplex PCR, and the TCRdb table lists in-frame clones only, not all of them. Of nearly 85,000 clones in the sample, 70% to 90% were seen once. The V and J genes are TRBV4-1 and TRBJ1-3; D is uncertain. This sequence was found in an adult with an advanced solid tumor such as melanoma, head and neck, liver or kidney cancer. This sample comprised CD4+ or CD8+ T cells sorted from blood, obtained in a trial of the OX40 agonist ivuxolimab. The CDR3 nucleotides are TGCGCCAGCAGCCAAGATTCGGACGGAAACACCATATATTTT. This encodes CASSQDSDGNTIYF.